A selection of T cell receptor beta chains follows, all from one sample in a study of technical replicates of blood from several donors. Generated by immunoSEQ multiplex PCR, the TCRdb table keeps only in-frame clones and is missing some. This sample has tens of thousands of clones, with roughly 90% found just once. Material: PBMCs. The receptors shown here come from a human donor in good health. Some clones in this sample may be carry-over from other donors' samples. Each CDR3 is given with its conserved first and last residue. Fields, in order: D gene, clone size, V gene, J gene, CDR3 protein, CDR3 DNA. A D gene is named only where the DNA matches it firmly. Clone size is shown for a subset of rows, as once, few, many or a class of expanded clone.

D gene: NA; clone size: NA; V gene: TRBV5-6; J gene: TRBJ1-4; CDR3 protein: CASSLTPAEEKLFF; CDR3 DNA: TGTGCCAGCAGCTTGACCCCCGCGGAGGAAAAACTGTTTTTT
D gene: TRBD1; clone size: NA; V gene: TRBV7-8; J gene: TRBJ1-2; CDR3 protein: CASTTWTGQGNYGYTF; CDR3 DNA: TGTGCCAGCACCACGTGGACAGGACAGGGGAACTATGGCTACACCTTC
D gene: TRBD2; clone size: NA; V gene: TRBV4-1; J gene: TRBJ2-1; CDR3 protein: CASSQRQLGTSGGYNEQFF; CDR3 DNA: TGCGCCAGCAGCCAACGACAGCTTGGGACTAGCGGCGGTTACAATGAGCAGTTCTTC
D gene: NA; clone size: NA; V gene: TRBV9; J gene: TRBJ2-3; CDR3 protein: CASSTRRGQGADTQYF; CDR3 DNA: TGTGCCAGCAGCACCCGTCGAGGCCAGGGTGCAGATACGCAGTATTTT
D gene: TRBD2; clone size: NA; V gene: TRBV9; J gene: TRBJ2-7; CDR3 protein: CASSVDGTRGSYEQYF; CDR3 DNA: TGTGCCAGCAGCGTAGACGGGACTAGGGGTTCCTACGAGCAGTACTTC
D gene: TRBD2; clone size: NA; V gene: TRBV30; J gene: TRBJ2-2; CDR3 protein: CAWSVSQREFGELFF; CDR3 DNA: TGTGCCTGGAGTGTGAGCCAGCGGGAGTTCGGGGAGCTGTTTTTT
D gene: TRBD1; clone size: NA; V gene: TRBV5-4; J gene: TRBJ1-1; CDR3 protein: CASRTPGQYTEAFF; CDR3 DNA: TGTGCCAGCAGAACCCCGGGACAGTACACTGAAGCTTTCTTT
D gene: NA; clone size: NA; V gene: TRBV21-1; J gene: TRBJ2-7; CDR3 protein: CASSKDRYRTGKPYEQYF; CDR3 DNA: TGTGCCAGCAGCAAAGATAGGTATCGGACAGGCAAACCCTACGAGCAGTACTTC
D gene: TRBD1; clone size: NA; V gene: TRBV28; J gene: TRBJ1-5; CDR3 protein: CASSFGRRGRNQPQHF; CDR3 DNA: TGTGCCAGCAGTTTTGGCAGAAGGGGGCGTAATCAGCCCCAGCATTTT
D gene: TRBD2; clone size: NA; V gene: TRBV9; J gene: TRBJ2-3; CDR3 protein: CASRSGNADTQYF; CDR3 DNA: TGTGCCAGCCGGAGCGGGAACGCAGATACGCAGTATTTT
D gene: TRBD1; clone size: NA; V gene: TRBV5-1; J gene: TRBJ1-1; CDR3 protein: CASSRQGDDPEAFF; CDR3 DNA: TGCGCCAGCAGCCGACAGGGGGATGACCCTGAAGCTTTCTTT
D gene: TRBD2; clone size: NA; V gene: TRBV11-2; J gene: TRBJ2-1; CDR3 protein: CASKGWVAGDNGDEQFF; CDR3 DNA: TGTGCCAGCAAAGGGTGGGTAGCGGGAGACAATGGTGATGAGCAGTTCTTC
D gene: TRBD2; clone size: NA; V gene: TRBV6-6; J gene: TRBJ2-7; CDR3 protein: CASSYGLAGSEQYF; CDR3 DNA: TGTGCCAGCAGTTACGGACTAGCGGGAAGCGAGCAGTACTTC
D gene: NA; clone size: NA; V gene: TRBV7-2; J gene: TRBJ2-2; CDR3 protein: CASSRGGTGELFF; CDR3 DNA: TGTGCCAGCAGCCGCGGTGGCACCGGGGAGCTGTTTTTT
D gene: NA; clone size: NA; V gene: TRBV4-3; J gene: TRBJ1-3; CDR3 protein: CASSQEMARYSGNTIYF; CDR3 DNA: TGCGCCAGCAGCCAAGAGATGGCGAGGTACTCTGGAAACACCATATATTTT
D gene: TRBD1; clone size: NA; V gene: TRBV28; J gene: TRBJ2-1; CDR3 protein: CASSFLETGVLKNEQFF; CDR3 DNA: TGTGCCAGCAGCTTCCTAGAGACAGGGGTTCTTAAGAATGAGCAGTTCTTC
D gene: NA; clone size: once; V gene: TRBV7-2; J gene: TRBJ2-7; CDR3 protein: CASSILGGRTYEQYF; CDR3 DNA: TGTGCCAGCAGCATTCTCGGCGGCCGAACCTACGAGCAGTACTTC
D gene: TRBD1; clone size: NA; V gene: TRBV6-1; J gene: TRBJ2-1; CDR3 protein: CASMGQYAYNEQFF; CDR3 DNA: TGTGCCAGCATGGGACAGTATGCCTACAATGAGCAGTTCTTC
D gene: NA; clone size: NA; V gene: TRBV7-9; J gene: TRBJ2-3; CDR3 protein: CASSLVKANTDTQYF; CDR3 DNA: TGTGCCAGCAGCTTAGTTAAAGCAAACACAGATACGCAGTATTTT
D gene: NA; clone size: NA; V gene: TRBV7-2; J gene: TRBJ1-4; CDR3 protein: CASSLASGGWEKLFF; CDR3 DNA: TGTGCCAGCAGCTTAGCATCGGGGGGATGGGAAAAACTGTTTTTT
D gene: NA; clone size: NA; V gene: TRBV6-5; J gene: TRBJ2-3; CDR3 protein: CASSGGLGTDTQYF; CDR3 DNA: TGTGCCAGCAGCGGGGGTTTGGGCACAGATACGCAGTATTTT
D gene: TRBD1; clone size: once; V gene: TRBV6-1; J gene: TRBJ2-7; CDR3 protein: CASSGLGQGGFEQYF; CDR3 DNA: TGTGCCAGCAGTGGGTTAGGACAGGGGGGCTTCGAGCAGTACTTC